A single sample is the source of the 15 T cell receptor beta chains below, sequenced in a study of T cell changes during pregnancy in multiple sclerosis. Produced via immunoSEQ multiplex PCR; TCRdb's table is partial and in-frame only. The table includes approximately 53,000 clones, just over 90% detected once. The sample consisted of CD4+ T cells from peripheral blood mononuclear cells, taken before pregnancy. These receptors were obtained from a female donor with multiple sclerosis, enrolled in a pregnancy study.

For the CDR3, the DNA is TGCAGCGTTGCAGCAGGGGGCAAGAACACTGAAGCTTTCTTT. Translated, it gives CSVAAGGKNTEAFF. V usage is TRBV29-1 and J usage is TRBJ1-1, with TRBD1 matching over 8 bases. The ends lost 4 bases at V and 1 base at J; junction bases unmatched: 5. Per the germline V gene, CDR1 is SQVTM and CDR2 is ANQGSEA. The CDR3 runs 14 residues.

This chain uses TRBV29-1 with TRBJ2-7; no definite D call. The germline CDR1 and CDR2 sequences are SQVTM and ANQGSEA. Trimming took off 0 bases at V and 4 bases at J, with 7 bases between the two ends. The CDR3 loop spans 12 amino acids. CDR3 nucleotides: TGCAGCGTTGAAGATCGCACTTACGAGCAGTACTTC. Its protein product is CSVEDRTYEQYF.

This sequence joins TRBV30 and TRBJ1-1; D perhaps matches TRBD1 (5 bases). V was pared by 2 bases and J by 8 bases, with 15 bases between. CDR3 length equals 13 residues. Per germline, CDR1 GTSNPN and CDR2 SVGIG (reference sequence). This CDR3 reads CAWSPTSNREAFF. The CDR3 DNA sequence: TGTGCCTGGAGTCCTACCTCCAACAGGGAAGCTTTCTTT.

V gene TRBV5-1 combines with J gene TRBJ2-7; 11 bases line up with TRBD1. V lost 4 bases and J lost 3; bases outside the gene matches: 3. The CDR3 spans 14 residues. CDR1 is SGHRS, CDR2 YFSETQ, per germline. CDR3 sequence reads: CASSRTGGDYEQYF. The CDR3, as DNA: TGCGCCAGCAGCAGGACAGGGGGCGACTACGAGCAGTACTTC.

The V call is TRBV7-9, the J call TRBJ2-2, with 7 bases matching TRBD1. Germline CDR1 SEHNR, CDR2 FQNEAQ (reference sequence). This CDR3 is built from 15 residues. V was clipped by 4 bases and J by 6 bases; unmatched bases: 8. The DNA of the CDR3 is TGTGCCAGCAGCTCAACAAGAACAGGGGCCGGGGAGCTGTTTTTT. Protein: CASSSTRTGAGELFF.

The chain links TRBV2 to TRBJ2-7; tentative D call: TRBD1 (5 bases). Trimming took 8 bases from V and 7 from J, leaving 27 bases between them. Germline CDR1 and CDR2: SNHLY and FYNNEI. This CDR3 comprises 16 residues. The CDR3 nucleotides read TGTGCCAGCCTTGGGGCAGGGAAGTCCTTTGGACGTGAGCAGTACTTC. Encoded protein: CASLGAGKSFGREQYF.

The chain carries TRBV4-1 and TRBJ1-1; 9 bases are a match to TRBD1. CDR1 and CDR2 (germline): MGHRA, YSYEKL. Germline trimming cut 0 bases from V and 4 bases from J; bases unmatched to any gene: 6. The CDR3 loop spans 16 amino acids. CDR3 coding DNA: TGCGCCAGCAGCCAAGACCCGACAGGGGGGACCACTGAAGCTTTCTTT. Its protein is CASSQDPTGGTTEAFF.

J is TRBJ1-2 and V is TRBV27; 8 positions agree with TRBD1. Per germline, CDR1 MNHEY and CDR2 SMNVEV (reference sequence). J was trimmed by 4 bases and V by 6 bases; bases with no gene match: 7. CDR3 length: 14 amino acids. Here the CDR3 DNA reads TGTGCCAGCAGATCCACCGGGACAGGCTATGGCTACACCTTC. Its protein is CASRSTGTGYGYTF.

The CDR3 nucleotides are TGTGCCAGCAGAACGACAGGCTGGGCCCCGCCACAGGAAGAGACCCAGTACTTC. This translates into CASRTTGWAPPQEETQYF. The rearrangement links TRBV11-2 to TRBJ2-5; D may be TRBD1 (6 bases). CDR1 SGHAT and CDR2 FQNNGV come from the germline V gene. The CDR3 sequence is 18 residues long. V dropped 6 bases and J dropped 3 bases, with 26 bases sitting between them.

The chain carries TRBV5-8 and TRBJ2-3; TRBD2 might be the D (5 bases). CDR3 length: 15 residues. V lost 0 bases to trimming and J lost 2 bases, with 10 bases between them. Germline V gene sequence: CDR1 SGHTS, CDR2 YDEGEE. The CDR3 bases are TGTGCCAGCAGCTTGGGTCCGGGATTCACAGATACGCAGTATTTT. Amino acid sequence: CASSLGPGFTDTQYF. Drawing the rest from reference TRBV5-8 and TRBJ2-3, the complete variable domain is EAGVTQSPTHLIKTRGQQATLRCSPISGHTSVYWYQQALGLGLQFLLWYDEGEERNRGNFPPRFSGRQFPNYSSELNVNALELEDSALYLCASSLGPGFTDTQYFGPGTRLTVL.

The rearrangement links TRBV29-1 to TRBJ1-2; no clear D. The germline V gene encodes CDR1 SQVTM and CDR2 ANQGSEA. V lost 6 bases and J lost 0, with 8 bases in between. The CDR3 totals 12 residues. In DNA, the CDR3 is TGCAGCGTGCCCGGAGCTAACTATGGCTACACCTTC. It translates to CSVPGANYGYTF.

In DNA form, the CDR3 reads TGTGCCAGCAGTCAGGCGGACACCCTTCAAGAGACCCAGTACTTC. Protein sequence: CASSQADTLQETQYF. This chain connects TRBV27 to TRBJ2-5, with D possibly TRBD1 on 5 matching bases. The CDR3 is 15 residues long. V lost 5 bases and J 2 bases, leaving 15 bases between the germline ends. CDR1 MNHEY and CDR2 SMNVEV come from the germline V gene (reference sequence).

The CDR3 bases are TGTGCCAGTAGTATGATCGGGACTGTCGAGCAGTACTTC. It translates to CASSMIGTVEQYF. The V and J genes are TRBV19 and TRBJ2-7; D is possibly TRBD2 (6 bases). V was cut by 3 bases and J by 6 bases, with 12 bases left in between. The CDR3 sequence is 13 residues long. Germline values: CDR1 LNHDA, CDR2 SQIVND (reference sequence). Full variable domain (rest looked up from reference TRBV19 and TRBJ2-7): DGGITQSPKYLFRKEGQNVTLSCEQNLNHDAMYWYRQDPGQGLRLIYYSQIVNDFQKGDIAEGYSVSREKKESFPLTVTSAQKNPTAFYLCASSMIGTVEQYFGPGTRLTVT.

This clone was seen a single time. The chain recombines TRBV5-1 with TRBJ2-3; TRBD2 matches 8 bases. The length of the CDR3 is 15 residues. The V segment lost 5 bases and the J segment 2 bases; nucleotides outside the gene matches: 7. Germline CDR1 reads SGHRS; CDR2 reads YFSETQ. CDR3 loop: CASRKIAGPTDTQYF. DNA of the CDR3: TGCGCCAGCAGGAAGATAGCGGGACCCACAGATACGCAGTATTTT. The whole variable domain, filled in from reference TRBV5-1 and TRBJ2-3, reads KAGVTQTPRYLIKTRGQQVTLSCSPISGHRSVSWYQQTPGQGLQFLFEYFSETQRNKGNFPGRFSGRQFSNSRSEMNVSTLELGDSALYLCASRKIAGPTDTQYFGPGTRLTVL.

The rearrangement uses TRBV6-5 and TRBJ2-3, with a possible D match to TRBD2 (5 bases). This CDR3 spans 15 amino acids. V lost 2 bases and J lost 0, with 9 bases in between. Germline V CDR1 and CDR2: MNHEY, SVGAGI. This CDR3 reads CASSYVPGSTDTQYF. The CDR3 nucleotides read TGTGCCAGCAGTTACGTTCCGGGGAGCACAGATACGCAGTATTTT.